The 8 T cell receptor beta chains presented below share a single source sample, sequenced in a study of blood T cells in healthy people across ages. Using a J-beta primer mix together with a sample-barcoded 5' primer, a second PCR was run for roughly 7 to 11 cycles. One entry per CDR3 protein, called by TCRdb with MiXCR from the 5' RACE reads. The table has about 730,000 distinct CDR3 sequences, roughly 41% seen once. The sample taken for sequencing was blood. Every receptor here comes from a woman aged 55-70 years in good health.

This clonotype appeared many times. The V call is TRBV15, the J call TRBJ2-3, with TRBD1 as a possible D gene (6 bases). The V end lost 5 bases, the J end lost 4 bases, and 19 bases lay between the germline ends. The CDR3 spans 16 residues. Looked up from germline, CDR1 is LNHNV and CDR2 is YYDKDF (reference sequence). For the CDR3, the DNA is TGTGCCACCAGCGGGGGCGGTGGACTCCACTCAGATACGCAGTATTTT. This translates into CATSGGGGLHSDTQYF.

CDR3 amino acids: CASSEQGVENIQYF. CDR3 DNA: TGTGCCAGCAGTGAACAGGGTGTGGAAAACATTCAGTACTTC. This rearrangement joins TRBV2 to TRBJ2-4; TRBD1 might be the D (5 bases). Trimming shortened V by 2 bases and J by 5 bases, and 10 bases separated the two germline ends. Per germline, CDR1 SNHLY and CDR2 FYNNEI. The CDR3 is 14 amino acids.

In this sample, this clonotype turned up a few times. V gene TRBV6-2 or TRBV6-3 combines with J gene TRBJ1-2; 9 bases match TRBD1. The V segment lost 6 bases and the J segment 3 bases; nucleotides outside the gene matches: 11. Germline V CDR1 and CDR2: MNHEY, SVGEGT. CDR3 size: 16 residues. For the CDR3, the DNA is TGTGCCAGCAGATTCGGGACAGGGACTTATGACTATGGCTACACCTTC. It yields the protein CASRFGTGTYDYGYTF.

This clonotype was counted between two and nine times. V is TRBV5-1 and J is TRBJ2-5, with 12 nucleotides matching TRBD2. The CDR3 has 18 residues. The germline gives CDR1 SGHRS, CDR2 YFSETQ. V was pared by 2 bases and J by 5 bases, with 13 bases of the junction left unmatched. Written as DNA, the CDR3 is TGCGCCAGCAGCTTTCACCCGAGGACTAGCGGGGTCGTTGAGACCCAGTACTTC. Amino acids: CASSFHPRTSGVVETQYF. The variable domain in full, with the rest retrieved from reference TRBV5-1 and TRBJ2-5, is KAGVTQTPRYLIKTRGQQVTLSCSPISGHRSVSWYQQTPGQGLQFLFEYFSETQRNKGNFPGRFSGRQFSNSRSEMNVSTLELGDSALYLCASSFHPRTSGVVETQYFGPGTRLLVL.

The chain has TRBV9 and TRBJ2-5; 15 bases match TRBD2. With V trimmed by 6 bases and J by 2 bases, 20 bases remained unmatched. Germline CDR1 reads SGDLS; CDR2 reads YYNGEE. The CDR3 extends over 21 amino acids. The CDR3 loop reads CASTEPGLAGGHLILQETQYF. CDR3 in DNA: TGTGCCAGCACCGAACCGGGACTAGCGGGAGGCCACCTAATATTACAAGAGACCCAGTACTTC.

J is TRBJ1-6 and V is TRBV27; D remains unclear. Trimming pared 6 bases from V and 8 bases from J, leaving 14 bases between. There are 14 residues in the CDR3. The germline gives CDR1 MNHEY, CDR2 SMNVEV (reference sequence). This CDR3 is CASSGGPTHSPLHF. The DNA of the CDR3 is TGTGCCAGCAGCGGAGGGCCAACTCATTCACCCCTCCACTTT.

This chain links TRBV25-1 with TRBJ1-5; 10 bases map to TRBD1. CDR1 and CDR2 (germline): MGHDK, SYGVNS. V trimming: 3 bases; J trimming: 5 bases; junction bases outside the gene matches: 4. This CDR3 has 15 residues. The CDR3 region is CASSDSDRGDQPQHF. DNA for the CDR3: TGTGCCAGCAGTGACTCGGACAGGGGGGATCAGCCCCAGCATTTT.

The J gene is TRBJ2-7, the V gene TRBV6-1, with 12 nucleotides matching TRBD2. The DNA end is more similar to TRBJ2-5, so the J call may be wrong. The germline CDR1 and CDR2 sequences are MNHNS and SASEGT. This CDR3 has 15 residues. In DNA form, the CDR3 reads TGTGCCAGCAGTAACCCGGGACTAGCGGGCGAGACCCAGTACTTC. Encoded protein: CASSNPGLAGETQYF.